These 10 T cell receptor beta chains share one sample of origin, sequenced in a study of cytomegalovirus exposure and HLA in healthy donors. It was with 60 Vbeta and 13 Jbeta primers that the PCR ran. TCRdb's table, derived via immunoSEQ multiplex PCR, lists solely in-frame clones and lacks some. Here the sample table reports some 130,000 clones. Sequencing was performed on PBMCs. The receptors derive from a middle-aged woman in good health and CMV-seronegative.

This chain joins TRBV9 and TRBJ2-2; 8 bases are a match to TRBD2. Germline values: CDR1 SGDLS, CDR2 YYNGEE. This CDR3 is 16 amino acids long. J lost 4 bases, V lost 4 bases, and 9 bases had no gene match. CDR3 in amino acids: CASSPPGGAGTGELFF. The CDR3 DNA is TGTGCCAGCAGCCCCCCCGGGGGGGCGGGCACCGGGGAGCTGTTTTTT.

In DNA, the CDR3 is TGTGCCAGCAGCTCCGGGGGAAACACCATATATTTT. It is translated as CASSSGGNTIYF. The J gene is TRBJ1-3, the V gene TRBV7-6; no clear D gene. The CDR3 covers 12 residues. V shed 4 bases and J shed 4 bases, with 5 bases lying between them. The germline gives CDR1 SGHVS, CDR2 FNYEAQ.

The genes are TRBV11-2 and TRBJ2-1; D is possibly TRBD1 (6 bases). Germline CDR1 is SGHAT and CDR2 is FQNNGV. Trimming stripped 6 bases from V and 5 bases from J, with 20 bases between. The CDR3 totals 16 residues. The DNA of the CDR3 is TGTGCCAGCAGTTCTCTACAGGGTAGCTACAACAATGAGCAGTTCTTC. This codes for CASSSLQGSYNNEQFF.

This chain uses TRBV5-6 with TRBJ1-5; D possibly corresponds to TRBD1 (5 bases). V was pared by 1 base and J by 6 bases, with 14 bases between. The CDR3 loop spans 15 amino acids. Germline CDR1 SGHDT, CDR2 YYEEEE. The CDR3 region has the DNA TGTGCCAGCAGCTTGAGGTTCCAGGGAGGTCAGCCCCAGCATTTT. Protein: CASSLRFQGGQPQHF.

This chain uses TRBV7-2 with TRBJ1-1; TRBD1 might be the D (5 bases). V dropped 5 bases and J dropped 8 bases, with 9 bases sitting between them. Per the germline V gene, CDR1 is SGHTA and CDR2 is FQGNSA. The CDR3 has 11 amino acids. The CDR3 bases are TGTGCCAGCAGCCTACGACAGGAAGCTTTCTTT. Its translation is CASSLRQEAFF.

The chain carries TRBV6-5 and TRBJ2-2; no clear D gene. The CDR3 is made up of 12 amino acids. Germline assignment: CDR1 MNHEY and CDR2 SVGAGI. With 5 bases removed from V and 8 bases from J, the gap between germline ends came to 9 bases. The chain's CDR3 is CASSLPVGELFF. The CDR3, as DNA: TGTGCCAGCAGTCTTCCGGTGGGGGAGCTGTTTTTT.

The chain employs TRBV28 and TRBJ1-5; D remains ambiguous. The CDR3 loop spans 12 amino acids. Germline V lookup: CDR1 MDHEN, CDR2 SYDVKM. CDR3 bases: TGTGCAATGGGCCTTAGCAATCAGCCCCAGCATTTT. Translated, it gives CAMGLSNQPQHF.

CDR3 region: CASSTRLAGVEQFF. CDR3 nucleotides: TGTGCCAGCAGCACCCGACTAGCGGGGGTTGAGCAGTTCTTC. This chain joins TRBV7-9 and TRBJ2-1; 12 nucleotides align to TRBD2. The length of the CDR3 is 14 residues. The V gene's germline CDR1 is SEHNR and CDR2 FQNEAQ (reference sequence). Trimming took 5 bases from V and 9 from J; bases not matched to a gene: 5. The variable domain in full, with the rest retrieved from reference TRBV7-9 and TRBJ2-1, is DTGVSQNPRHKITKRGQNVTFRCDPISEHNRLYWYRQTLGQGPEFLTYFQNEAQLEKSRLLSDRFSAERPKGSFSTLEIQRTEQGDSAMYLCASSTRLAGVEQFFGPGTRLTVL.

This chain joins TRBV7-3 and TRBJ1-2; 7 bases agree with TRBD1. This CDR3 has 13 residues. Germline lookup yields CDR1 SGHTA and CDR2 FQGTGA. Trimming removed 6 bases from V and 3 bases from J; junction bases left unmatched: 4. In DNA form, the CDR3 reads TGTGCCAGCAGTAATCAGGGGGACTATGGCTACACCTTC. It translates to CASSNQGDYGYTF.

V and J are TRBV4-3 and TRBJ2-2; possible D gene TRBD2, 5 bases. CDR3 size: 14 residues. Germline V gives CDR1 LGHNA, CDR2 YSLEER. Between the trimmed V and J ends, which lost 0 bases and 8 bases, there was a span of 10 bases. For the CDR3, the DNA is TGCGCCAGCAGCCAAGACGGGGTGTCGGGGGAGCTGTTTTTT. It codes for CASSQDGVSGELFF.